Each of the 25 T cell receptor beta chains below was sequenced from the same sample in a study of T-cell memory formation after mild COVID-19. TCRdb re-called the 5' RACE reads through MiXCR, storing one row per CDR3 protein. The sample yields some 150,000 distinct CDR3 sequences, less than 25% seen once. Sequenced: PBMCs or a T cell subset sorted from them (not recorded which). These receptor sequences come from an adult woman who had mild COVID-19 (a few samples of this study predate the infection). Cell type and time point are not known.

This clonotype was counted between two and nine times. This chain uses TRBV27 with TRBJ2-7; 14 bases map to TRBD2. V was pared by 5 bases and J by 6 bases, with 6 bases of the junction left unmatched. CDR1 and CDR2 from the germline V gene are MNHEY and SMNVEV (reference sequence). The CDR3 is made up of 15 amino acids. The CDR3 DNA sequence: TGTGCCAGCAGTCCCGGGACTAGCGGGAGTCGCGAGCAGTACTTC. Protein product: CASSPGTSGSREQYF.

The chain uses TRBV7-6 and TRBJ1-1; D is unresolved. This CDR3 spans 12 amino acids. Between the trimmed V and J ends, which lost 9 bases and 0 bases, there was a span of 8 bases. Germline lookup yields CDR1 SGHVS and CDR2 FNYEAQ. CDR3: CASRGLNTEAFF. The CDR3 coding sequence is TGTGCCAGTAGAGGGCTGAACACTGAAGCTTTCTTT. Full variable domain (remainder filled in from reference TRBV7-6 and TRBJ1-1): GAGVSQSPRYKVTKRGQDVALRCDPISGHVSLYWYRQALGQGPEFLTYFNYEAQQDKSGLPNDRFSAERPEGSISTLTIQRTEQRDSAMYRCASRGLNTEAFFGQGTRLTVV.

This clonotype was detected a few times. The chain is built from TRBV2 and TRBJ2-6; possible D gene TRBD1, 6 bases. The V gene lost 9 bases and the J gene lost 0 bases, with 21 bases spanning the gap. Germline values: CDR1 SNHLY, CDR2 FYNNEI. The CDR3 totals 18 residues. Written as DNA, the CDR3 is TGTGCCAGGGACCATCGGGACACGCACCTCTCTGGGGCCAACGTCCTGACTTTC. It translates to CARDHRDTHLSGANVLTF.

There are a few counts of this clonotype. This chain joins TRBV7-9 and TRBJ1-1, with D uncertain. The CDR3 length is 13 residues. Trimming removed 7 bases at V and 5 bases at J, with 14 bases between. Germline V gene data show CDR1 as SEHNR and CDR2 as FQNEAQ (reference sequence). The CDR3 region is CASTPGFWTEAFF. The CDR3 nucleotides are TGTGCCAGCACCCCGGGATTTTGGACTGAAGCTTTCTTT.

This chain uses TRBV27 with TRBJ2-1, with 9 positions matching TRBD1. CDR1 and CDR2 from the germline V gene are MNHEY and SMNVEV (reference sequence). After removal of 5 bases from V and 9 bases from J, the junction contained 14 bases not matched to a gene. The CDR3 consists of 16 residues. CDR3 protein: CASSPSPGTGSSEQFF. The CDR3 DNA is TGTGCCAGCAGTCCGTCCCCCGGGACAGGGAGCAGTGAGCAGTTCTTC.

The sample holds a few counts of this clonotype. The rearrangement joins TRBV6-5 to TRBJ1-2; weak D call: TRBD1 (5 bases). Germline V CDR1 and CDR2: MNHEY, SVGAGI. The CDR3 sequence is 15 residues long. The ends were cut back, 0 bases at V and 2 bases at J, with 10 bases in the middle. CDR3 amino acids: CASSYSWGANYGYTF. The CDR3 DNA follows: TGTGCCAGCAGTTACTCATGGGGCGCGAACTATGGCTACACCTTC.

J is TRBJ2-5 and V is TRBV7-8; D not certain. The length of the CDR3 is 12 residues. V lost 7 bases to trimming and J lost 5 bases, with 11 bases between them. Germline V gives CDR1 SGHVS, CDR2 FQNEAQ. CDR3 nucleotide sequence: TGTGCCAGCACCGACGGTCAGGAGACCCAGTACTTC. It codes for CASTDGQETQYF.

V usage is TRBV29-1 and J usage is TRBJ1-3, with D unclear. Germline loops: CDR1 SQVTM, CDR2 ANQGSEA. V was cut by 5 bases and J by 4 bases, with 9 bases left in between. This CDR3 contains 12 residues. This CDR3 reads CSVSGGGNTIYF. CDR3 nucleotides: TGCAGCGTTTCGGGCGGCGGAAACACCATATATTTT.

CDR3 protein: CASTPIAGSETQYF. CDR3 in DNA: TGTGCCAGCACCCCCATCGCGGGGTCGGAGACCCAGTACTTC. This chain connects TRBV12-3 or TRBV12-4 to TRBJ2-5; maybe TRBD2 (6 bases). V was pared by 7 bases and J by 5 bases, with 17 bases between. The CDR3 spans 14 residues.

In this sample, this clonotype turned up many times. The chain couples TRBV6-6 to TRBJ2-1, with TRBD2 matching 7 bases. The germline gives CDR1 MNHNY, CDR2 SVGAGI (reference sequence). The CDR3 is 15 amino acids. J lost 2 bases, V lost 8 bases, and 9 bases had no gene match. The CDR3 sequence: CASGLAGETYNEQFF. The CDR3 nucleotides are TGTGCCAGCGGATTGGCGGGAGAGACCTACAATGAGCAGTTCTTC.

In its sample, this clonotype was seen a few times. The genes are TRBV25-1 and TRBJ2-5; D not resolved. V lost 7 bases and J 4 bases, leaving 16 bases between the germline ends. This CDR3 region has 14 residues. Germline V gene data show CDR1 as MGHDK and CDR2 as SYGVNS. CDR3: CASKYGVRGETQYF. Here the CDR3 DNA reads TGTGCCAGCAAGTATGGAGTCCGCGGAGAGACCCAGTACTTC.

This clonotype was seen more than once but under ten times. The rearrangement links TRBV7-3 to TRBJ2-3; TRBD2 matches 11 bases. Looked up from germline, CDR1 is SGHTA and CDR2 is FQGTGA. Trimming cost V 3 bases and J 5 bases; bases outside gene matches: 4. The CDR3 runs to 15 residues. CDR3 nucleotide sequence: TGTGCCAGCAGCTTCGGTAGCGGGGGGGGAGATACGCAGTATTTT. This sequence encodes CASSFGSGGGDTQYF.

The chain uses TRBV27 and TRBJ2-7, with a possible D match to TRBD1 (6 bases). V lost 2 bases and J lost 3, with 11 bases in between. In germline, CDR1 is MNHEY, CDR2 SMNVEV (reference sequence). The CDR3 contains 14 residues. The CDR3 loop is CASSLPGEIYEQYF. In nucleotides, the CDR3 is TGTGCCAGCAGTTTACCAGGGGAGATCTACGAGCAGTACTTC.

Only a few counts were recorded for this clonotype. The J gene is TRBJ2-5, the V gene TRBV13; 11 positions match TRBD1. The length of the CDR3 is 15 residues. Germline CDR1 reads PRHDT; CDR2 reads FYEKMQ (reference sequence). Trimming took 5 bases from V and 4 from J; bases not matched to a gene: 6. CDR3 amino acids: CASSIRTGGVETQYF. The CDR3 DNA reads as TGTGCCAGCAGCATCAGGACAGGGGGCGTAGAGACCCAGTACTTC.

This clonotype was seen more than once but under ten times. The chain employs TRBV7-9 and TRBJ2-3; tentative D call: TRBD2 (6 bases). V was clipped by 4 bases and J by 2 bases, with 16 bases between them. This CDR3 region has 16 residues. Germline V gene data show CDR1 as SEHNR and CDR2 as FQNEAQ (reference sequence). CDR3 region: CASSSTSGGITDTQYF. The CDR3 nucleotides read TGTGCCAGCAGCTCCACCTCCGGGGGAATCACAGATACGCAGTATTTT.

The chain recombines TRBV7-3 with TRBJ2-3; 11 nucleotides match TRBD2. The ends lost 5 bases at V and 3 bases at J; junction bases unmatched: 10. This CDR3 comprises 17 residues. Germline values: CDR1 SGHTA, CDR2 FQGTGA. The CDR3 sequence is CASSTPTSGVMTDTQYF. The CDR3 coding sequence is TGTGCCAGCAGCACGCCGACTAGCGGGGTCATGACAGATACGCAGTATTTT.

This clonotype has only a few counts. The chain combines TRBV20-1 with TRBJ2-3; 7 bases are shared with TRBD2. CDR3 length: 15 amino acids. J lost 2 bases, V lost 4 bases, and 9 bases had no gene match. Germline V gene sequence: CDR1 DFQATT, CDR2 SNEGSKA (reference sequence). As DNA, the CDR3 is TGCAGTGCTACCGTTAGCGGGCAGGTCACAGATACGCAGTATTTT. Translation gives CSATVSGQVTDTQYF.

This clonotype was observed many times. The chain employs TRBV18 and TRBJ2-1; 7 positions match TRBD1. J was trimmed by 4 bases and V by 6 bases; bases with no gene match: 6. Germline-derived CDR1 and CDR2 are KGHSH and LQKENI. The CDR3 consists of 14 residues. The CDR3 DNA reads TGTGCCAGCTCCCGGACAGGATTTTACAATGAGCAGTTCTTC. Protein: CASSRTGFYNEQFF. The complete variable domain, with remaining parts taken from reference TRBV18 and TRBJ2-1, reads NAGVMQNPRHLVRRRGQEARLRCSPMKGHSHVYWYRQLPEEGLKFMVYLQKENIIDESGMPKERFSAEFPKEGPSILRIQQVVRGDSAAYFCASSRTGFYNEQFFGPGTRLTVL.

This sequence joins TRBV25-1 and TRBJ1-4, with 11 bases that match TRBD1. CDR1 is MGHDK, CDR2 SYGVNS, per germline. The CDR3 length is 15 residues. V shed 3 bases and J 7 bases; nucleotides not matched to a gene: 4. CDR3 sequence reads: CASSEGGTGGEKLFF. The CDR3 DNA is TGTGCCAGCAGTGAGGGGGGGACAGGGGGTGAAAAACTGTTTTTT.

The genes are TRBV7-6 and TRBJ2-5, with TRBD1 matching 10 bases. The CDR3 runs to 22 residues. Germline CDR1 SGHVS, CDR2 FNYEAQ. With V trimmed by 0 bases and J by 5 bases, 24 bases remained unmatched. CDR3 DNA: TGTGCCAGCAGCTTAGCGTCTCCCCTTGGGACAGGGGACCCGGACGATATGGAGACCCAGTACTTC. Its protein is CASSLASPLGTGDPDDMETQYF.

This clonotype was found a few times. This sequence joins TRBV21-1 and TRBJ1-2; the D call in the table, TRBD1, was not verified against the DNA. TRBV21-1 is shown as a pseudogene. The CDR3 contains 15 residues. CDR3 region: CASSTRQETNYGYTF. The CDR3 coding sequence is TGTGCCAGCAGCACCCGACAGGAAACTAACTATGGCTACACCTTC.

The chain couples TRBV7-9 to TRBJ1-2; TRBD1 matches 7 bases. Trimming cost V 7 bases and J 6 bases; bases outside gene matches: 14. Germline values: CDR1 SEHNR, CDR2 FQNEAQ (reference sequence). CDR3 length: 15 residues. CDR3 in amino acids: CASNTPDRPGDGYTF. For the CDR3, the DNA is TGTGCCAGCAACACCCCGGACAGGCCCGGGGATGGCTACACCTTC. The entire variable domain, with the rest obtained from reference TRBV7-9 and TRBJ1-2, is as follows: DTGVSQNPRHKITKRGQNVTFRCDPISEHNRLYWYRQTLGQGPEFLTYFQNEAQLEKSRLLSDRFSAERPKGSFSTLEIQRTEQGDSAMYLCASNTPDRPGDGYTFGSGTRLTVV.

This clonotype was seen more than once but under ten times. V is TRBV15 and J is TRBJ2-7; no definite D call. The V gene's germline CDR1 is LNHNV and CDR2 YYDKDF (reference sequence). Trimming removed 4 bases from V and 4 bases from J, with 11 bases in between. The CDR3 totals 13 residues. CDR3 loop: CATSKRVLYEQYF. CDR3 nucleotide sequence: TGTGCCACCAGCAAAAGAGTACTGTACGAGCAGTACTTC.

The chain recombines TRBV7-9 with TRBJ2-1; 11 nucleotides agree with TRBD2. The V gene end was trimmed by 5 bases and the J gene end by 10 bases; junction bases not matched to a gene: 4. The CDR3 length is 13 residues. Germline loops: CDR1 SEHNR, CDR2 FQNEAQ (reference sequence). As DNA, the CDR3 is TGTGCCAGCAGCCCTAGCGGGGGGCAGGAGCAGTTCTTC. Encoded protein: CASSPSGGQEQFF.

The chain employs TRBV7-9 and TRBJ1-2; TRBD1 matches 8 bases. The CDR3 totals 15 residues. The V and J ends lost 5 bases and 2 bases, in that order; junction bases with no gene match: 7. Germline loops: CDR1 SEHNR, CDR2 FQNEAQ (reference sequence). Here the CDR3 DNA reads TGTGCCAGCAGCACCCCGGGACAGGCAAACTATGGCTACACCTTC. As protein: CASSTPGQANYGYTF.